The present T cell receptor beta chain was sequenced within a study of cytomegalovirus exposure and HLA in healthy donors. Study-wide points: Earlier findings revealed that most TCR beta V segments proved productive either about 87% or about 30% of the time. Cytomegalovirus status, reportedly, was diagnosed with high specificity and sensitivity by the classifier. A later analysis linked a missense variant in DCLRE1C to the trimming of TCR beta V and J genes. Of the V segments, some could not be distinguished, including TRBV6-2 and TRBV6-3, and were excluded.

Germline trimming cut 7 bases from V and 4 bases from J; bases unmatched to any gene: 7. The CDR3 consists of 14 residues. Germline lookup yields CDR1 SGHTA and CDR2 FQGNSA. Researchers ran the PCR with 60 Vbeta and 13 Jbeta primers. Libraries were prepared by immunoSEQ multiplex PCR; TCRdb keeps only in-frame clonotypes and omits some of them. The sample is made up of approximately 110,000 clones, and the top ten hold around 2.2% of it. With respect to this clone: Antigen specificity is unknown.

Sequencing was carried out using PBMCs. The sequence derives from a man aged 40-50 years in good health and CMV-seronegative. This chain links TRBV7-2 with TRBJ2-3; 8 positions match TRBD2. The CDR3 DNA sequence: TGTGCCAGCACCTTCGGACTAGCCGCAGATACGCAGTATTTT. Amino acid sequence: CASTFGLAADTQYF.